The 20 T cell receptor beta chains below were found in one sample sequenced in a study of cytomegalovirus exposure and HLA in healthy donors. The PCR used 60 Vbeta and 13 Jbeta primers. Repertoires were generated with immunoSEQ multiplex PCR, while TCRdb's copy carries only in-frame clones and drops some. The sample shows roughly 60,000 clones, and around 3.6% sits with its ten largest clones. Sequences were obtained from PBMCs. Receptors were obtained from a woman younger than 35 in good health and CMV-seronegative.

The chain has TRBV29-1 and TRBJ1-1, with D possibly matching TRBD1 (6 bases). The CDR3 loop spans 14 amino acids. V dropped 6 bases and J dropped 2 bases, with 16 bases sitting between them. From germline, CDR1 is SQVTM and CDR2 ANQGSEA. The CDR3 DNA reads as TGCAGCGTCGTCCTACAGGGAATAAACACTGAAGCTTTCTTT. This encodes CSVVLQGINTEAFF.

This chain links TRBV7-6 with TRBJ2-2, with D possibly being TRBD1 (6 bases). Germline V gene lookup returns CDR1 SGHVS and CDR2 FNYEAQ. The CDR3 is made up of 14 amino acids. The germline V and J ends were trimmed by 6 bases and 3 bases, with 11 bases remaining between them. CDR3 region: CASSRDIYTGELFF. For the CDR3, the DNA is TGTGCCAGCAGTCGGGACATCTACACCGGGGAGCTGTTTTTT.

The rearrangement links TRBV7-2 to TRBJ1-1; 7 bases agree with TRBD1. This CDR3 comprises 14 residues. The trim removed 5 bases at V and 7 bases at J, leaving 10 bases unmatched. The V gene's germline CDR1 is SGHTA and CDR2 FQGNSA. CDR3 amino acids: CASSLWTGGGEAFF. The CDR3 DNA reads as TGTGCCAGCAGCCTCTGGACAGGTGGCGGTGAAGCTTTCTTT.

The chain links TRBV6-4 to TRBJ2-2; D may be TRBD1 (5 bases). Germline loops: CDR1 MRHNA, CDR2 SNTAGT. This CDR3 spans 12 amino acids. Between the trimmed V and J ends, which lost 6 bases and 5 bases, there was a span of 7 bases. The CDR3 sequence: CASRRGTGELFF. For the CDR3, the DNA is TGTGCCAGCAGAAGGGGAACCGGGGAGCTGTTTTTT.

The gene calls are TRBV6-1 and TRBJ2-7, with 7 bases fitting TRBD2. This CDR3 has 16 amino acids. Losses at the gene ends were 3 bases for V and 2 bases for J; bases not matched to a gene: 10. Germline V gene data show CDR1 as MNHNS and CDR2 as SASEGT. CDR3 region: CASSEEAGAGAYEQYF. CDR3 DNA sequence: TGTGCCAGCAGTGAGGAGGCGGGAGCCGGTGCCTACGAGCAGTACTTC.

The CDR3: CASSWGAGTSPSTEAFF. The CDR3 region has the DNA TGCGCCAGCAGCTGGGGAGCAGGAACCTCACCGAGCACTGAAGCTTTCTTT. This chain joins TRBV5-1 and TRBJ1-1; D unclear. This CDR3 contains 17 residues. Trimming removed 3 bases at V and 4 bases at J, with 22 bases between. Germline V gene lookup returns CDR1 SGHRS and CDR2 YFSETQ.

The chain is built from TRBV4-1 and TRBJ1-5; D is undetermined. This CDR3 contains 15 residues. V was shortened by 0 bases and J by 0 bases, with 6 bases between the two germline ends. In germline, CDR1 is MGHRA, CDR2 YSYEKL. The CDR3 nucleotides read TGCGCCAGCAGCCAAGATGTCAATAGCAATCAGCCCCAGCATTTT. Amino acid sequence: CASSQDVNSNQPQHF.

This rearrangement joins TRBV4-2 to TRBJ2-7; D is perhaps TRBD1 (6 bases). CDR1 LGHNA and CDR2 YNFKEQ come from the germline V gene. The CDR3 spans 16 residues. V was trimmed by 0 bases and J by 0 bases, leaving 12 bases between them. The CDR3, as DNA: TGTGCCAGCAGCCAAGACGACAGGCCTACCTCCTACGAGCAGTACTTC. Translation gives CASSQDDRPTSYEQYF.

The chain joins TRBV5-1 to TRBJ2-7; possible D gene TRBD1, 5 bases. Trimming shortened V by 0 bases and J by 4 bases, and 5 bases separated the two germline ends. The CDR3 covers 12 residues. The germline V gene encodes CDR1 SGHRS and CDR2 YFSETQ. The chain's CDR3 is CASSLGQYEQYF. The CDR3 nucleotides read TGCGCCAGCAGCTTGGGACAGTACGAGCAGTACTTC.

The V gene is TRBV29-1, the J gene TRBJ1-3, with D unresolved. This CDR3 comprises 13 residues. Looked up from germline, CDR1 is SQVTM and CDR2 is ANQGSEA. V lost 7 bases and J 0 bases, leaving 10 bases between the germline ends. The CDR3 loop reads CSAVRGSGNTIYF. In nucleotides, the CDR3 is TGCAGCGCCGTACGGGGCTCTGGAAACACCATATATTTT.

The chain is built from TRBV4-1 and TRBJ1-1; TRBD1 is a possible D gene (6 bases). V was clipped by 5 bases and J by 0 bases, with 13 bases between them. This CDR3 region has 15 residues. CDR1 MGHRA and CDR2 YSYEKL come from the germline V gene. CDR3 in amino acids: CASSYRGGMNTEAFF. The CDR3 DNA reads as TGCGCCAGCAGCTATAGGGGGGGGATGAACACTGAAGCTTTCTTT.

V gene TRBV28 combines with J gene TRBJ1-5, with 8 bases identical to TRBD1. This CDR3 region has 14 residues. V shed 3 bases, J shed 4 bases, and the junction held 2 bases outside the gene matches. From germline, CDR1 is MDHEN and CDR2 SYDVKM. This CDR3 reads CASSFHRGNQPQHF. In DNA, the CDR3 is TGTGCCAGCAGTTTCCACAGGGGGAATCAGCCCCAGCATTTT.

By frequency, this clone is medium-sized (0.01 to 0.1%). This sequence joins TRBV10-2 and TRBJ1-1, with D tentatively TRBD1 (5 bases). Germline assignment: CDR1 WSHSY and CDR2 SAAADI. The CDR3 has 13 residues. With 6 bases removed from V and 0 bases from J, the gap between germline ends came to 8 bases. The DNA for the CDR3 is TGCGCCAGCAGACAGGACATGAACACTGAAGCTTTCTTT. The encoded protein is CASRQDMNTEAFF.

The chain joins TRBV5-6 to TRBJ1-1; 7 bases agree with TRBD1. Germline values: CDR1 SGHDT, CDR2 YYEEEE. V lost 3 bases and J lost 0; bases outside the gene matches: 8. CDR3 length: 16 amino acids. CDR3 DNA: TGTGCCAGCAGCTCCGACAGGGCGATTCTGAACACTGAAGCTTTCTTT. Translating gives CASSSDRAILNTEAFF.

V gene TRBV15 combines with J gene TRBJ2-5; no definite D call. Looked up from germline, CDR1 is LNHNV and CDR2 is YYDKDF (reference sequence). This CDR3 is 12 amino acids long. V was shortened by 0 bases and J by 5 bases, with 4 bases between the two germline ends. CDR3 coding DNA: TGTGCCACCAGCAGAGAGCGGGAGACCCAGTACTTC. Amino acid sequence: CATSRERETQYF.

The chain joins TRBV6-1 to TRBJ1-4, with 7 bases matching TRBD1. The ends lost 2 bases at V and 5 bases at J; junction bases unmatched: 11. Germline V gene sequence: CDR1 MNHNS, CDR2 SASEGT. This CDR3 is built from 17 residues. The CDR3, as DNA: TGTGCCAGCAGTGAAAGTGGGTTCGGGACAGCGAATGAAAAACTGTTTTTT. It translates to CASSESGFGTANEKLFF.

This chain uses TRBV30 with TRBJ2-7; 8 bases match TRBD2. The CDR3 is 14 residues long. The trim removed 5 bases at V and 5 bases at J, leaving 11 bases unmatched. CDR1 and CDR2 (germline): GTSNPN, SVGIG (reference sequence). The CDR3 DNA sequence: TGTGCCTGGGGGGCGGGACCCGGGGGGGACGAGCAGTACTTC. It codes for CAWGAGPGGDEQYF.

This chain connects TRBV28 to TRBJ2-6, with D tentatively TRBD1 (5 bases). The CDR3 consists of 15 residues. CDR1 is MDHEN, CDR2 SYDVKM, per germline. V shed 6 bases and J shed 3 bases, with 12 bases lying between them. CDR3 in DNA: TGTGCCAGCAGCCCTCAGGGTGGTGGGGCCAACGTCCTGACTTTC. It codes for CASSPQGGGANVLTF.

This chain links TRBV30 with TRBJ2-3; TRBD2 is a possible D gene (5 bases). CDR1 is GTSNPN and CDR2 is SVGIG in the germline V gene (reference sequence). V gave up 1 base and J gave up 3 bases, with 8 bases separating them. This CDR3 is 13 amino acids long. The CDR3 reads CAWSGGVTDTQYF. DNA of the CDR3: TGTGCCTGGAGTGGGGGAGTTACAGATACGCAGTATTTT.

CDR3 DNA: TGTGCCAGCAGTTTACGACCGGGAGTGAACACTGAAGCTTTCTTT. It yields the protein CASSLRPGVNTEAFF. The chain recombines TRBV27 with TRBJ1-1, with unresolved D. Germline V CDR1 and CDR2: MNHEY, SMNVEV (reference sequence). The CDR3 spans 15 residues. Trimming took off 2 bases at V and 0 bases at J, with 10 bases between the two ends.